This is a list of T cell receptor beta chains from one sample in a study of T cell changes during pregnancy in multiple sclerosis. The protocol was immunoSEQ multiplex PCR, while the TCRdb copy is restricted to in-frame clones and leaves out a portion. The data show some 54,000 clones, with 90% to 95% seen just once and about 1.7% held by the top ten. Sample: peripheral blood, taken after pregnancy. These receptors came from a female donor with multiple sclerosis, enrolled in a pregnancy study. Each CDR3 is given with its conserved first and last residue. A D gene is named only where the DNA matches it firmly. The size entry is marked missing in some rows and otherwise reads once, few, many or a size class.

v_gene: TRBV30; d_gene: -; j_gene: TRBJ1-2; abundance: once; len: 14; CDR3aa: CAWSSGWLNYGYTF; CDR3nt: TGTGCCTGGAGTTCAGGGTGGCTTAACTATGGCTACACCTTC
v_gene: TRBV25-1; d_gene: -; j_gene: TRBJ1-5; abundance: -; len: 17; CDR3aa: CASNRGPGVYSNQPQHF; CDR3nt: TGTGCCAGCAATAGGGGTCCTGGGGTGTATAGCAATCAGCCCCAGCATTTT
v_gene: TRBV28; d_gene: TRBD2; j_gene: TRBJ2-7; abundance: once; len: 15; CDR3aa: CASSYGRLAGGFEYF; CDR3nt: TGTGCCAGCAGCTACGGGAGGCTAGCGGGAGGATTTGAGTACTTC
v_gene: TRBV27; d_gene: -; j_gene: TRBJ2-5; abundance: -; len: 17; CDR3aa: CASSSGQGTGLAWVQYF; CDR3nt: TGTGCCAGCAGTTCGGGACAGGGGACGGGACTAGCGTGGGTCCAGTACTTC
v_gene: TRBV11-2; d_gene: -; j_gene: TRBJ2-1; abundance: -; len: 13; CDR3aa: CASSPDWYNEQFF; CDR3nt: TGTGCCAGCAGCCCGGACTGGTACAATGAGCAGTTCTTC
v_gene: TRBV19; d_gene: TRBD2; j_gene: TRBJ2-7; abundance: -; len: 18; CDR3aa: CASSIDLAGVRGVGEQYF; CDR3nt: TGTGCCAGTAGTATAGATCTAGCGGGAGTTCGGGGGGTAGGGGAGCAGTACTTC
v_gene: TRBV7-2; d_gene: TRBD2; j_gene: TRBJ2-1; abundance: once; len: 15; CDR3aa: CASSSSGRLPNEQFF; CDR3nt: TGTGCCAGCAGCTCTAGCGGGAGGTTACCCAATGAGCAGTTCTTC
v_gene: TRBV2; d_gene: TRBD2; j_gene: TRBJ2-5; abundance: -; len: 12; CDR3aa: CASKERGETQYF; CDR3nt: TGTGCCAGCAAAGAGCGGGGAGAGACCCAGTACTTC
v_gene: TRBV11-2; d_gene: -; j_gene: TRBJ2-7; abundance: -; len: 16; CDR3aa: CASSLSGGTSSYEQYF; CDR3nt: TGTGCCAGCAGCCTCTCTGGGGGCACGAGCTCCTACGAGCAGTACTTC
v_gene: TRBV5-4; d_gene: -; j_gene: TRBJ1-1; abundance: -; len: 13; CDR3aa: CASSLQGPTEAFF; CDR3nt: TGTGCCAGCAGCTTGCAGGGCCCCACTGAAGCTTTCTTT
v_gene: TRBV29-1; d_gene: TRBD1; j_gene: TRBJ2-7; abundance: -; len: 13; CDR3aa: CSVATGGLYEQYF; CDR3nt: TGCAGCGTTGCCACAGGGGGCTTATACGAGCAGTACTTC
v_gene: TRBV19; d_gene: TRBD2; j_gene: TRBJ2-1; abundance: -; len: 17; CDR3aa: CASSITLAGGSYNEQFF; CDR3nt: TGTGCCAGTAGTATAACCTTAGCGGGAGGTTCCTACAATGAGCAGTTCTTC
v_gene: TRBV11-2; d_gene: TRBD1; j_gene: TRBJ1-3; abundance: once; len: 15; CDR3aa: CASSSRQGLGNTIYF; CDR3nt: TGTGCCAGCAGCTCGCGACAGGGGCTTGGAAACACCATATATTTT
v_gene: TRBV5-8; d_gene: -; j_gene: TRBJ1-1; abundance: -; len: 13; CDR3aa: CASSRAKDTEAFF; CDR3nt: TGTGCCAGCAGCCGAGCGAAAGACACTGAAGCTTTCTTT
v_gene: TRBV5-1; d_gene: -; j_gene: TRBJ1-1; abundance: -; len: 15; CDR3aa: CASSSRQNMNTEAFF; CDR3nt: TGCGCCAGCAGCTCGCGACAGAACATGAACACTGAAGCTTTCTTT
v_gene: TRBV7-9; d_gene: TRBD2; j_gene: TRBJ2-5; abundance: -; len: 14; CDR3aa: CASSPGLAEETQYF; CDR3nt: TGTGCCAGCAGCCCAGGACTAGCGGAAGAGACCCAGTACTTC
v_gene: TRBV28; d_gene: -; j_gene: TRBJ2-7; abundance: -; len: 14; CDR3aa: CASTRGGRDYEQYF; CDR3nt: TGTGCCAGCACCAGAGGGGGTCGAGACTACGAGCAGTACTTC
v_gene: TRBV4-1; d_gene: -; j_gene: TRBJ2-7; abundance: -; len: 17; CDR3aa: CASSQAGVAGFRNEQYF; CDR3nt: TGCGCCAGCAGCCAAGCGGGGGTGGCGGGGTTCAGGAACGAGCAGTACTTC
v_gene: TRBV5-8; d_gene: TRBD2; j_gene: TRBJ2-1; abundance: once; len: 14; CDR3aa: CASRLAGGVNEQFF; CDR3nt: TGTGCCAGCAGACTTGCGGGGGGTGTCAATGAGCAGTTCTTC
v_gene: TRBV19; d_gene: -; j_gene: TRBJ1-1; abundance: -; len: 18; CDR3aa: CASSPPGRETSTGTEAFF; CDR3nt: TGTGCCAGTAGCCCCCCCGGGAGGGAGACCAGTACAGGCACTGAAGCTTTCTTT
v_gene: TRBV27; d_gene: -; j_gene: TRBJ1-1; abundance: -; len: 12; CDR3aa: CASRQPNTEAFF; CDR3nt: TGTGCCAGCCGACAGCCAAACACTGAAGCTTTCTTT